This record looks at one T cell receptor beta chain sequence and its context. As processed by the authors: Reference gene primer amplification yielded estimated nucleated cell counts. The data were produced by immunoSEQ multiplex PCR, yet TCRdb's version contains in-frame clones alone and is incomplete. V, J and clone size derive from that table, while D and trimming were established from the DNA sequence. This repertoire shows approximately 70,000 clones, approximately 90% found once; its top ten account for around 9.9%. From germline, CDR1 is SGHRS and CDR2 YFSETQ. With 0 bases removed from V and 4 bases from J, the gap between germline ends came to 10 bases. CDR3 length: 14 amino acids. This specimen comes from a study of blood T cell repertoires in COVID-19. Study background: Sites in the United States, Italy and Spain provided acute and convalescent COVID-19 samples. T cells, B-cell-depleted T cells, or PBMCs provided the cDNA or gDNA that served as material.

The sequence came from a man between 65 and 79 years old with active or convalescent COVID-19. This chain uses TRBV5-1 with TRBJ2-5, with a tentative D call TRBD1 (6 bases). The sequencing sample was made of peripheral blood. The CDR3 loop is CASSLGDNIETQYF. CDR3 nucleotides: TGCGCCAGCAGCTTGGGGGACAATATAGAGACCCAGTACTTC.